The 22 T cell receptor beta chains reported below all come from one sample, sequenced in a study of CD8+ T cells in alopecia areata. Sequencing relied on a cDNA template that was reverse transcribed from extracted RNA. The repertoire was sequenced with immunoSEQ multiplex PCR; TCRdb's copy has only in-frame clones and lacks some. Counted here are roughly 250,000 clones, over 45% occurring once; the ten biggest clones make up around 0.92%. Treatment given: oral pan-JAK inhibitor, 5-10 mg twice daily. Specimen: CD4+ T cells sorted from blood, collected around week 53, from a patient treated with tofacitinib. These TCRs come from a human donor with alopecia areata.

In its sample, this clone was seen a few times. The gene calls are TRBV11-2 and TRBJ1-6; D is unclear. V lost 3 bases to trimming and J lost 3 bases, with 12 bases between them. CDR1 and CDR2 from the germline V gene are SGHAT and FQNNGV. The CDR3 extends over 16 amino acids. This chain's CDR3 is CASSFGWARYNSPLHF. CDR3 nucleotide sequence: TGTGCCAGCAGCTTCGGGTGGGCCCGCTATAATTCACCCCTCCACTTT.

The V call is TRBV5-4, the J call TRBJ2-1, with D hard to call. Germline assignment: CDR1 SGHNT and CDR2 YYREEE (reference sequence). V lost 9 bases, J lost 8 bases, and 18 bases lay in between. There are 13 residues in the CDR3. CDR3 amino acids: CATTDPSLDEQFF. As DNA, the CDR3 is TGTGCCACCACGGACCCTTCACTGGATGAGCAGTTCTTC.

The chain carries TRBV5-1 and TRBJ1-2; D is unresolved. Germline CDR1 SGHRS, CDR2 YFSETQ. The CDR3 is made up of 14 amino acids. V was pared by 0 bases and J by 6 bases, with 12 bases between. The DNA for the CDR3 is TGCGCCAGCAGCTTGGCCGCGGCACTCCATGGCTACACCTTC. This translates into CASSLAAALHGYTF.

The table lists this clone with a count of one. Other nucleotide sequences from this sample produce the same CDR3. Written as DNA, the CDR3 is TGTGCCTGGAGCGGGCGTAACTATGGCTACACCTTC. The encoded protein is CAWSGRNYGYTF. The chain joins TRBV30 to TRBJ1-2; D uncertain. CDR3 length equals 12 residues. Germline V gene data show CDR1 as GTSNPN and CDR2 as SVGIG (reference sequence). V was shortened by 3 bases and J by 1 base, with 6 bases between the two germline ends.

The CDR3 reads CASSLGREETQYF. The CDR3 DNA follows: TGTGCCAGCAGCTTAGGCAGGGAAGAGACCCAGTACTTC. The chain uses TRBV13 and TRBJ2-5, with D possibly matching TRBD1 (5 bases). V was shortened by 0 bases and J by 3 bases, with 5 bases between the two germline ends. There are 13 residues in the CDR3. Germline V gene sequence: CDR1 PRHDT, CDR2 FYEKMQ (reference sequence).

The J gene is TRBJ1-1, the V gene TRBV7-2; D is possibly TRBD1 (6 bases). The CDR3 spans 13 residues. CDR1 and CDR2 from the germline V gene are SGHTA and FQGNSA. Deletions cut 7 bases from V and 2 bases from J, with 11 bases between. CDR3 loop: CASTQGHNTEAFF. CDR3 coding DNA: TGTGCCAGCACCCAGGGACACAACACTGAAGCTTTCTTT.

The chain joins TRBV10-3 to TRBJ2-3; the D is unclear. In germline, CDR1 is ENHRY, CDR2 SYGVKD. Between the trimmed V and J ends, which lost 2 bases and 1 base, there was a span of 10 bases. The CDR3 is 15 residues long. The CDR3, as DNA: TGTGCCATCAGTGAGGCTGGGCGTCGCACAGATACGCAGTATTTT. This sequence encodes CAISEAGRRTDTQYF.

V and J are TRBV7-2 and TRBJ1-2; D gene uncertain. V gave up 2 bases and J gave up 7 bases, with 5 bases separating them. The CDR3 spans 11 residues. CDR1 and CDR2 (germline): SGHTA, FQGNSA. In DNA, the CDR3 is TGTGCCAGCAGCTTACAGCCTGGCTACACCTTC. It encodes CASSLQPGYTF.

This clone was counted only a few times. This chain links TRBV14 with TRBJ2-6, with 7 nucleotides matching TRBD2. This CDR3 comprises 17 residues. Germline assignment: CDR1 SGHDN and CDR2 FVKESK. V trimming: 4 bases; J trimming: 0 bases; junction bases outside the gene matches: 6. For the CDR3, the DNA is TGTGCCAGCAGCCCCTTGGGAGGGCTCTCTGGGGCCAACGTCCTGACTTTC. Encoded protein: CASSPLGGLSGANVLTF.

The chain uses TRBV29-1 and TRBJ1-2; TRBD1 might be the D (5 bases). The CDR3 is 12 residues long. Per germline, CDR1 SQVTM and CDR2 ANQGSEA. V lost 4 bases, J lost 4 bases, and 10 bases lay in between. The chain's CDR3 is CSVGGQVYGYTF. The CDR3, as DNA: TGCAGCGTTGGTGGACAAGTCTATGGCTACACCTTC.

The rearrangement uses TRBV9 and TRBJ2-3; tentative D call: TRBD2 (5 bases). The length of the CDR3 is 17 residues. CDR1 and CDR2 (germline): SGDLS, YYNGEE. V gave up 0 bases and J gave up 0 bases, with 14 bases separating them. The DNA of the CDR3 is TGTGCCAGCAGCGTAGCTTCAGGACTCTCCAGCACAGATACGCAGTATTTT. Its translation: CASSVASGLSSTDTQYF.

The chain carries TRBV6-1 and TRBJ2-5; D ambiguous. Germline lookup yields CDR1 MNHNS and CDR2 SASEGT. V lost 4 bases and J 3 bases, leaving 9 bases between the germline ends. The CDR3 runs 13 residues. DNA of the CDR3: TGTGCCAGCAGTGGGGCCAGGAAAGAGACCCAGTACTTC. Translation gives CASSGARKETQYF.

The table lists this clone with a count of one. The V call is TRBV6-6, the J call TRBJ1-5, with TRBD1 as a possible D gene (6 bases). V lost 6 bases, J lost 0 bases, and 15 bases lay in between. This CDR3 has 16 residues. Germline V lookup: CDR1 MNHNY, CDR2 SVGAGI (reference sequence). CDR3 DNA: TGTGCCAGCAGAGGTTTCAGGGGAGTTAGCAATCAGCCCCAGCATTTT. The encoded protein is CASRGFRGVSNQPQHF.

This chain links TRBV20-1 with TRBJ1-1; D remains ambiguous. The CDR3 runs to 11 residues. Germline CDR1 reads DFQATT; CDR2 reads SNEGSKA (reference sequence). Trimming removed 4 bases from V and 7 bases from J, with 10 bases in between. CDR3 protein: CSAIRTGEAFF. The CDR3 DNA reads as TGCAGTGCTATAAGGACCGGTGAAGCTTTCTTT.

This clone was observed a single time. The chain combines TRBV7-6 with TRBJ2-7, with 8 positions matching TRBD2. There are 14 residues in the CDR3. After removal of 5 bases from V and 6 bases from J, the junction contained 9 bases not matched to a gene. Germline V gives CDR1 SGHVS, CDR2 FNYEAQ. CDR3 DNA sequence: TGTGCCAGCAGCCCCCTGACTAGCGCAGCCGAGCAGTACTTC. Encoded protein: CASSPLTSAAEQYF.

In this sample, this clone turned up a few times. CDR3 DNA: TGTGCCAGCAAACCGAACTCTGGGGCCAACGTCCTGACTTTC. It is translated as CASKPNSGANVLTF. The chain uses TRBV6-1 and TRBJ2-6, with no clear D. The CDR3 is 14 residues long. Germline V CDR1 and CDR2: MNHNS, SASEGT. V was cut by 7 bases and J by 0 bases, with 7 bases left in between.

This chain joins TRBV6-5 and TRBJ2-7; D gene uncertain. V lost 2 bases, J lost 1 base, and 9 bases lay in between. CDR3 size: 14 residues. Germline V gene lookup returns CDR1 MNHEY and CDR2 SVGAGI. CDR3 amino acids: CASSYNRPSYEQYF. The CDR3 region has the DNA TGTGCCAGCAGTTACAACAGACCTTCCTACGAGCAGTACTTC.

In its sample, this clone was seen a few times. The rearrangement uses TRBV25-1 and TRBJ2-3, with TRBD2 matching 9 bases. The CDR3 length is 16 residues. After removal of 2 bases from V and 6 bases from J, the junction contained 9 bases not matched to a gene. Looked up from germline, CDR1 is MGHDK and CDR2 is SYGVNS. The CDR3 protein is CASSEGSGGLRDTQYF. The CDR3 nucleotides are TGTGCCAGCAGTGAAGGAAGCGGGGGGCTTCGGGATACGCAGTATTTT.

The chain has TRBV6-5 and TRBJ1-2, with 8 positions matching TRBD1. CDR1 is MNHEY, CDR2 SVGAGI, per germline. After removal of 4 bases from V and 9 bases from J, the junction contained 16 bases not matched to a gene. The CDR3 has 16 residues. This chain's CDR3 is CASSSPGGWQKQRYTF. In DNA, the CDR3 is TGTGCCAGCAGTTCACCAGGGGGCTGGCAAAAACAGCGCTACACCTTC.

This clone has more than one count but fewer than ten. The V and J genes are TRBV6-5 and TRBJ1-2; D is undetermined. The germline gives CDR1 MNHEY, CDR2 SVGAGI. The length of the CDR3 is 12 residues. V dropped 0 bases and J dropped 4 bases, with 3 bases sitting between them. CDR3 DNA sequence: TGTGCCAGCAGTTACTCGGGCTATGGCTACACCTTC. It encodes CASSYSGYGYTF.

This clone was counted a few times. The chain joins TRBV11-1 to TRBJ2-7, with D perhaps TRBD2 (6 bases). CDR1 and CDR2 from the germline V gene are SGHAT and FQDESV (reference sequence). Trimming took 8 bases from V and 3 from J, leaving 14 bases between them. This CDR3 is built from 13 residues. CDR3 sequence (DNA): TGTGCCAGCGGGCGGGGACTTCTCTACGAGCAGTACTTC. It translates to CASGRGLLYEQYF. Looking up the rest from reference TRBV11-1 and TRBJ2-7 gives the full variable domain: EAEVAQSPRYKITEKSQAVAFWCDPISGHATLYWYRQILGQGPELLVQFQDESVVDDSQLPKDRFSAERLKGVDSTLKIQPAELGDSAMYLCASGRGLLYEQYFGPGTRLTVT.

The V call is TRBV10-3, the J call TRBJ2-5; the D gene is possibly TRBD1 (6 bases). Trimming removed 6 bases at V and 1 base at J, with 9 bases between. Germline V gene data show CDR1 as ENHRY and CDR2 as SYGVKD. The CDR3 is made up of 13 amino acids. For the CDR3, the DNA is TGTGCCATCAGACAGGGTGGCCAAGAGACCCAGTACTTC. This encodes CAIRQGGQETQYF.